A single sample gave rise to the 8 T cell receptor beta chains below, sequenced in a study of blood T cell repertoires in COVID-19. The protocol was immunoSEQ multiplex PCR, while the TCRdb copy is restricted to in-frame clones and leaves out a portion. This table has hundreds of thousands of clones, approximately 86% appearing once. Input material: PBMCs or T cells enriched from blood (not recorded which). The source is a woman aged 25 to 39 who had been exposed to COVID-19.

The genes are TRBV28 and TRBJ2-3, with D tentatively TRBD2 (7 bases). Trimming pared 7 bases from V and 4 bases from J, leaving 15 bases between. Looked up from germline, CDR1 is MDHEN and CDR2 is SYDVKM. The CDR3 has 14 amino acids. DNA of the CDR3: TGTGCCAGCACCAAATGGGGGGGCCCAGATACGCAGTATTTT. As protein: CASTKWGGPDTQYF.

The rearrangement links TRBV25-1 to TRBJ1-4, with D possibly TRBD1 on 5 matching bases. The CDR3 length is 13 residues. Germline V lookup: CDR1 MGHDK, CDR2 SYGVNS. The V end lost 7 bases, the J end lost 8 bases, and 14 bases lay between the germline ends. The DNA for the CDR3 is TGTGCCAGCACCAGGGATCTGGGGGAAAAACTGTTTTTT. It translates to CASTRDLGEKLFF.

The CDR3 region is CASSTPSGAEYEQYF. The CDR3 DNA reads TGTGCCAGCAGCACCCCCAGCGGGGCAGAGTACGAGCAGTACTTC. This chain joins TRBV11-3 and TRBJ2-7, with 7 bases identical to TRBD2. Germline lookup yields CDR1 SGHNT and CDR2 YENEEA. Trimming cost V 5 bases and J 4 bases; bases outside gene matches: 11. The CDR3 has 15 residues.

The chain uses TRBV19 and TRBJ1-1; D is undetermined. This CDR3 region has 12 residues. Germline V CDR1 and CDR2: LNHDA, SQIVND (reference sequence). Trimming stripped 6 bases from V and 1 base from J, with 6 bases between. CDR3 bases: TGTGCCAGTAGCCCGGGGAACACTGAAGCTTTCTTT. Its protein is CASSPGNTEAFF.

The CDR3 here is CASSVALAGGDNEQFF. The CDR3 region has the DNA TGTGCCAGCAGCGTCGCACTAGCGGGGGGGGACAATGAGCAGTTCTTC. V usage is TRBV9 and J usage is TRBJ2-1, with 13 bases aligning to TRBD2. Losses at the gene ends were 2 bases for V and 5 bases for J; bases not matched to a gene: 4. The length of the CDR3 is 16 residues. CDR1 is SGDLS and CDR2 is YYNGEE in the germline V gene.

CDR3 amino acids: CASSIRSGRVGNQPQHF. Written as DNA, the CDR3 is TGTGCCAGTAGTATACGGTCCGGTCGAGTAGGCAATCAGCCCCAGCATTTT. This chain joins TRBV19 and TRBJ1-5; D is ambiguous. Deletions cut 2 bases from V and 2 bases from J, with 16 bases between. In germline, CDR1 is LNHDA, CDR2 SQIVND (reference sequence). This CDR3 has 17 amino acids.

This rearrangement joins TRBV28 to TRBJ1-5; 7 positions agree with TRBD1. The CDR3 is made up of 14 amino acids. Germline V gene sequence: CDR1 MDHEN, CDR2 SYDVKM. V was pared by 8 bases and J by 5 bases, with 9 bases of the junction left unmatched. In nucleotides, the CDR3 is TGTGCCAGCGATTCGGGACAGAAGGATCAGCCCCAGCATTTT. Translation gives CASDSGQKDQPQHF.

The chain employs TRBV19 and TRBJ1-4; TRBD1 is a possible D gene (6 bases). V was trimmed by 2 bases and J by 4 bases, leaving 11 bases between them. Germline-derived CDR1 and CDR2 are LNHDA and SQIVND (reference sequence). CDR3 length: 15 amino acids. In DNA form, the CDR3 reads TGTGCCAGTAGTATACAGGGGCTGGATAATGAAAAACTGTTTTTT. This translates into CASSIQGLDNEKLFF.